The 20 T cell receptor beta chains below come from one sample, sequenced in a study of T-cell reconstitution after alpha-beta-depleted transplantation in children. Preparation of the TCRbeta library involved a method that used unique molecular identifiers. TCRdb processed the PCR reads anew with MiXCR; each CDR3 protein has one entry. The table lists about 72,000 distinct CDR3 sequences, 6% to 8.5% of them singletons. Sequences were derived from PBMCs from the stem cell graft donor, sampled from the stem cell graft. The receptor set was obtained from a human donor who donated a stem cell graft to a child with acute lymphoblastic leukemia.

This clonotype was detected ten times or more. This chain joins TRBV29-1 and TRBJ2-3, with TRBD1 matching over 9 bases. Germline CDR1 is SQVTM and CDR2 is ANQGSEA. Trimming removed 8 bases from V and 5 bases from J; junction bases left unmatched: 2. The CDR3 has 11 amino acids. This CDR3 reads CSMDRGDTQYF. The CDR3 DNA sequence: TGCAGCATGGACAGGGGAGATACGCAGTATTTT.

The chain links TRBV2 to TRBJ2-2, with D tentatively TRBD2 (6 bases). Germline V gene sequence: CDR1 SNHLY, CDR2 FYNNEI. The ends were cut back, 8 bases at V and 1 base at J, with 14 bases in the middle. The CDR3 extends over 15 amino acids. The chain's CDR3 is CASRRWEVNTGELFF. CDR3 nucleotide sequence: TGTGCCAGCCGCCGGTGGGAGGTGAACACCGGGGAGCTGTTTTTT.

This clonotype occurred many times. The chain joins TRBV29-1 to TRBJ2-6; D is undetermined. The CDR3 has 12 amino acids. With 5 bases removed from V and 0 bases from J, the gap between germline ends came to 2 bases. CDR1 and CDR2 from the germline V gene are SQVTM and ANQGSEA. The CDR3 region is CSVNSGANVLTF. In DNA, the CDR3 is TGCAGCGTTAACTCTGGGGCCAACGTCCTGACTTTC.

There are a few counts of this clonotype. The chain couples TRBV11-3 to TRBJ1-1, with 7 bases identical to TRBD1. This CDR3 contains 18 residues. The ends lost 0 bases at V and 1 base at J; junction bases unmatched: 11. The germline gives CDR1 SGHNT, CDR2 YENEEA. The CDR3, as DNA: TGTGCCAGCAGCTTAGACCCTAGGGCGGCAGGGGGGAACACTGAAGCTTTCTTT. Translated, it gives CASSLDPRAAGGNTEAFF.

This clonotype was seen at least ten times. The chain uses TRBV9 and TRBJ2-2; TRBD2 aligns across 9 bases. The CDR3 spans 17 residues. Germline loops: CDR1 SGDLS, CDR2 YYNGEE. V shed 5 bases and J 2 bases; nucleotides not matched to a gene: 10. The CDR3 nucleotides read TGTGCCAGCAGGAAGGGGTTAGCGGGGGCCAACACCGGGGAGCTGTTTTTT. Its protein product is CASRKGLAGANTGELFF.

There are a few counts of this clonotype. The chain uses TRBV19 and TRBJ2-7, with 10 bases identical to TRBD2. J lost 4 bases, V lost 1 base, and 4 bases had no gene match. This CDR3 has 15 residues. Germline V lookup: CDR1 LNHDA, CDR2 SQIVND (reference sequence). CDR3 residues: CASSIASGSMYEQYF. CDR3 DNA: TGTGCCAGTAGTATAGCTAGCGGGAGTATGTACGAGCAGTACTTC.

The chain recombines TRBV13 with TRBJ2-7, with D uncertain. Trimming took 0 bases from V and 2 from J, leaving 11 bases between them. This CDR3 has 15 residues. The germline V gene encodes CDR1 PRHDT and CDR2 FYEKMQ (reference sequence). CDR3 sequence (DNA): TGTGCCAGCAGCTTAGGCCCAAGTGCCACCTACGAGCAGTACTTC. Translation: CASSLGPSATYEQYF.

This chain links TRBV7-3 with TRBJ2-7; 9 positions agree with TRBD1. The germline CDR1 and CDR2 sequences are SGHTA and FQGTGA. This CDR3 spans 13 amino acids. The V segment lost 3 bases and the J segment 7 bases; nucleotides outside the gene matches: 4. The chain's CDR3 is CASSLLTGGEQYF. Here the CDR3 DNA reads TGTGCCAGCAGCTTGTTGACAGGGGGTGAGCAGTACTTC.

This clonotype was detected many times. The chain links TRBV9 to TRBJ2-7; no clear D gene. The germline V gene has CDR1 SGDLS and CDR2 YYNGEE. The CDR3 runs to 11 residues. Trimming stripped 0 bases from V and 7 bases from J, with 5 bases between. This CDR3 is CASSVGREQYF. In nucleotides, the CDR3 is TGTGCCAGCAGCGTAGGGCGGGAGCAGTACTTC.

In this sample, this clonotype turned up many times. This chain joins TRBV20-1 and TRBJ1-2; D is uncertain. The germline V gene has CDR1 DFQATT and CDR2 SNEGSKA (reference sequence). Trimming cost V 3 bases and J 2 bases, with 13 bases left between them. The CDR3 has 14 amino acids. The DNA for the CDR3 is TGCAGTGCTAGTCCCTTGGGGATAAACTATGGCTACACCTTC. Translation gives CSASPLGINYGYTF.

This clonotype was counted at least ten times. This chain joins TRBV11-2 and TRBJ2-2; 10 nucleotides align to TRBD2. The CDR3 is 14 amino acids. The V gene's germline CDR1 is SGHAT and CDR2 FQNNGV. Unmatched junction bases numbered 3, after V lost 10 bases and J lost 1 base. CDR3 coding DNA: TGTGCCACACGGACTAGCGGGAACACCGGGGAGCTGTTTTTT. Its protein is CATRTSGNTGELFF.

Ten or more counts support this clonotype. In DNA form, the CDR3 reads TGTGCCAGCAGCCAAGGGGGAAAGTGGGTCATTCAGTACTTC. Translation: CASSQGGKWVIQYF. V usage is TRBV14 and J usage is TRBJ2-4; D is ambiguous. The CDR3 sequence is 14 residues long. V was clipped by 1 base and J by 9 bases, with 13 bases between them. Germline CDR1 and CDR2: SGHDN and FVKESK.

Many counts were recorded for this clonotype. J is TRBJ2-7 and V is TRBV27; 7 bases match TRBD1. Germline trimming cut 5 bases from V and 1 base from J; bases unmatched to any gene: 14. CDR3 length equals 17 residues. Germline V gives CDR1 MNHEY, CDR2 SMNVEV (reference sequence). This CDR3 reads CASSLEETGWRSYEQYF. The CDR3 DNA follows: TGTGCCAGCAGTCTAGAAGAGACAGGGTGGAGATCCTACGAGCAGTACTTC.

The J gene is TRBJ2-7, the V gene TRBV29-1; 7 bases align to TRBD2. Germline V lookup: CDR1 SQVTM, CDR2 ANQGSEA. V was clipped by 5 bases and J by 4 bases; unmatched bases: 2. CDR3 length equals 11 residues. CDR3 protein: CSVSGTYEQYF. CDR3 nucleotide sequence: TGCAGCGTTAGCGGGACTTACGAGCAGTACTTC.

This clonotype has at least ten counts. This chain connects TRBV28 to TRBJ2-5; TRBD2 agrees at 8 bases. This CDR3 comprises 15 residues. V dropped 5 bases and J dropped 4; count of bases not matched to a gene: 9. Germline CDR1 and CDR2: MDHEN and SYDVKM. In nucleotides, the CDR3 is TGTGCCAGCAGTATGGGACTAGGGGAGGGAGAGACCCAGTACTTC. Translation gives CASSMGLGEGETQYF.

This clonotype was seen ten or more times. This rearrangement joins TRBV29-1 to TRBJ2-3; 13 nucleotides line up with TRBD2. In germline, CDR1 is SQVTM, CDR2 ANQGSEA. V was clipped by 7 bases and J by 0 bases; unmatched bases: 1. The CDR3 has 14 amino acids. CDR3 sequence: CSGGLAGSTDTQYF. For the CDR3, the DNA is TGCAGCGGGGGACTAGCGGGAAGCACAGATACGCAGTATTTT.

This clonotype has ten or more counts. V usage is TRBV20-1 and J usage is TRBJ2-4, with D perhaps TRBD1 or TRBD2 (6 bases each). V shed 0 bases and J shed 0 bases, with 15 bases lying between them. The CDR3 runs 17 residues. Germline V lookup: CDR1 DFQATT, CDR2 SNEGSKA (reference sequence). The chain's CDR3 is CSARDQGGILAKNIQYF. DNA of the CDR3: TGCAGTGCTAGAGATCAAGGGGGGATCCTAGCCAAAAACATTCAGTACTTC.

This clonotype was detected ten times or more. The rearrangement links TRBV12-3 or TRBV12-4 to TRBJ1-5; TRBD1 is a possible D gene (6 bases). Trimming removed 1 base at V and 3 bases at J, with 16 bases between. The CDR3 is 17 amino acids. The CDR3 reads CASSLVAAGVDNQPQHF. CDR3 nucleotide sequence: TGTGCCAGCAGTTTAGTGGCCGCAGGGGTGGACAATCAGCCCCAGCATTTT.

This clonotype was counted at least ten times. The chain employs TRBV11-3 and TRBJ2-1; D is ambiguous. V lost 2 bases, J lost 0 bases, and 20 bases lay in between. Germline V gives CDR1 SGHNT, CDR2 YENEEA. CDR3 length: 19 residues. The CDR3 coding sequence is TGTGCCAGCAGCTTACAAAACCAACCTTCCTCGAGCTCCTACAATGAGCAGTTCTTC. Its translation: CASSLQNQPSSSSYNEQFF.

V is TRBV24-1 and J is TRBJ2-1; tentatively, D is TRBD2 (6 bases). Looked up from germline, CDR1 is KGHDR and CDR2 is SFDVKD. The CDR3 consists of 17 residues. The CDR3 DNA reads TGTGCGGCCAGTGATTTGTCGAGGGGCGGGATAGACAATGAGCAGTTCTTC. Protein sequence: CAASDLSRGGIDNEQFF.